This TCR beta chain originates from a study of T cell responses to AZD1222 COVID-19 vaccine. Notes on the study in general: The study reported that nearly half of spike-specific TCRs target unmutated variant regions. Clonal diversity was possibly underestimated; the donors were predominantly white British and more often female. Only a handful of people who got AZD1222 tested seropositive at baseline.

With respect to this clone: The antigen remains undetermined.

Sequencing was performed with immunoSEQ multiplex PCR; in TCRdb, only in-frame clones are kept and a portion is missing. The sample has 110,000 to 150,000 clones, more than 85% seen once. Trimming shortened V by 1 base and J by 0 bases, and 13 bases separated the two germline ends. CDR1 and CDR2 from the germline V gene are SGHDT and YYEEEE. This CDR3 has 16 amino acids. The chain carries TRBV5-6 and TRBJ1-1, with a possible D match to TRBD1 (6 bases). The source is an adult who had recovered from COVID-19. The sample here was peripheral blood, taken after recovery from COVID-19. In DNA, the CDR3 is TGTGCCAGCAGCTTGAGTGTGGGGGCTTTGAACACTGAAGCTTTCTTT. Amino acid sequence: CASSLSVGALNTEAFF. Complete variable domain (other parts from reference TRBV5-6 and TRBJ1-1): DAGVTQSPTHLIKTRGQQVTLRCSPKSGHDTVSWYQQALGQGPQFIFQYYEEEERQRGNFPDRFSGHQFPNYSSELNVNALLLGDSALYLCASSLSVGALNTEAFFGQGTRLTVV.